The rows below give T cell receptor beta chains drawn from one sample of a study of blood T cell repertoires in COVID-19. The repertoire was sequenced with immunoSEQ multiplex PCR; TCRdb's copy has only in-frame clones and lacks some. The table lists 130,000 or so clones, 70% to 85% of them singletons, with approximately 18% in the top ten. Input material: peripheral blood. The receptor source for this set is a woman older than 75 with acute or convalescent COVID-19. Each CDR3 is given without its conserved first and last residue.

>TRBV19|TRBJ1-1
ASSIRGNTEAF
>TRBV10-3|TRBJ2-7
AISEPGSYSYEQY
>TRBV7-8|TRBJ1-5
ASSLGRGNQPQH
>TRBV18|TRBJ2-3
ASSPKPSGIGTDTQY
>TRBV7-2|TRBJ2-3
ASSVTPGLLTDTQY
>TRBV4-3|TRBJ2-7
ASSQTLGTSGGLAYEQY
>TRBV18|TRBJ2-1
ASSQPVGGGPGSYNEQF
>TRBV5-1|TRBJ1-1
ASSGTQGWTEAF
>TRBV4-1|TRBJ2-3
ASSQVAGAGSDTQY
>TRBV18|TRBJ2-5
ASSPVLARGISQETQY
>TRBV29-1|TRBJ1-5
SVATGLGQPQH
>TRBV27|TRBJ2-7
ASSFHRTDYEQY
>TRBV7-2|TRBJ2-2
ASRKTGAGGGTGELF
>TRBV24-1|TRBJ2-7
ATSILAGGPNTAEQY
>TRBV11-2|TRBJ2-3
ASSDRGRTDTQY
>TRBV27|TRBJ2-7
ASSLLGTGKFQQY
>TRBV13|TRBJ2-7
ASSLGRGGFYEQY
>TRBV29-1|TRBJ1-2
SVDSKRSYGYT
>TRBV7-9|TRBJ2-1
ASSGSNEQF
>TRBV7-2|TRBJ2-2
ASSLTSGSSGELF
>TRBV7-2|TRBJ2-3
ASSLMGQGTDTQY
>TRBV20-1|TRBJ1-6
SASGSGLNSPLH
>TRBV27|TRBJ1-1
ASSLSLGTANTEAF
>TRBV11-2|TRBJ1-1
ASSFHRGAMNTEAF
>TRBV4-1|TRBJ1-4
ASTGQGRKKLF
>TRBV30|TRBJ1-5
AWSADSMSNQPQH
>TRBV18|TRBJ2-5
ASSPGTNQETQY
>TRBV7-9|TRBJ2-7
ASSLQGGSYEQY
>TRBV5-1|TRBJ2-7
ASSSLTGSYEQY